A selection of T cell receptor beta chains follows, all from one sample in a study of identical twins. TCRdb processed the 5' RACE reads anew with MiXCR; each CDR3 protein has one entry. Of 570,000 or so distinct CDR3 sequences listed, 9.5% to 10% are singletons. Separately, the same data were catalogued under a study of yellow fever vaccine responses in identical twins.

The sequenced sample consisted of PBMCs. The receptors here all came from a woman between 18 and 29 years old in good health. Both conserved end residues are part of each CDR3. D genes are given only for firm matches. Clone size, where shown, is once, few, many, or a class for clones that have expanded.

>TRBV27|TRBJ2-7|few|.
CASSFLGGSSYEQYF
TGTGCCAGCAGTTTCTTGGGCGGAAGCTCCTACGAGCAGTACTTC
>TRBV11-3|TRBJ2-7|.|TRBD1
CASSPGRRGHDEQYF
TGTGCCAGCAGCCCTGGACGTAGGGGGCACGACGAGCAGTACTTC
>TRBV12-3/TRBV12-4|TRBJ2-5|few|TRBD2
CASSLTLADRQETQYF
TGTGCCAGCAGTTTAACACTAGCGGATCGACAAGAGACCCAGTACTTC
>TRBV7-2|TRBJ1-1|many|.
CASSSSPAVRTEAFF
TGTGCCAGCAGCTCCTCCCCAGCCGTTCGGACAGAGGCTTTCTTT
>TRBV6-2/TRBV6-3|TRBJ2-5|many|TRBD2
CASSSTSGIGTQYF
TGTGCCAGCAGTTCAACTAGCGGGATTGGGACCCAGTACTTC
>TRBV2|TRBJ2-3|many|.
CASSAGGTDTQYF
TGTGCCAGCAGTGCCGGAGGCACAGATACGCAGTATTTT
>TRBV20-1|TRBJ2-1|many|.
CSAHPPGRYNEQFF
TGCAGTGCACACCCCCCGGGGCGATACAATGAGCAGTTCTTC
>TRBV27|TRBJ1-1|many|.
CASSFLYSEAFF
TGTGCCAGCAGTTTCCTGTATTCTGAAGCTTTCTTT
>TRBV6-6|TRBJ2-7|few|TRBD1
CASRGQGAGEQYF
TGTGCCAGCAGGGGACAGGGGGCGGGGGAGCAGTACTTC
>TRBV6-5|TRBJ2-5|.|TRBD2
CASSFLAGGKQETQYF
TGTGCCAGCAGTTTCCTAGCGGGAGGGAAACAAGAGACCCAGTACTTC
>TRBV30|TRBJ2-7|.|TRBD1
CACHVGTGVHEQYF
TGTGCCTGCCATGTAGGGACAGGGGTCCACGAGCAGTACTTC
>TRBV25-1|TRBJ2-7|few|TRBD1
CASKDRVYEQYF
TGTGCCAGCAAGGACAGGGTCTACGAGCAGTACTTC
>TRBV7-9|TRBJ1-1|many|.
CASSLAFPPNTEAFF
TGTGCCAGCAGCTTAGCTTTTCCTCCGAACACTGAAGCTTTCTTT
>TRBV5-4|TRBJ2-3|.|.
CASSSPGVGQDTQYF
TGTGCCAGCAGCTCCCCGGGAGTCGGGCAGGATACGCAGTATTTT
>TRBV11-2|TRBJ2-1|few|TRBD2
CASSPRLAGESNYNEQFF
TGTGCCAGCAGCCCCCGACTAGCGGGAGAATCTAATTACAATGAGCAGTTCTTC
>TRBV3-1|TRBJ2-2|many|.
CASESLAFNTGELFF
TGTGCCAGCGAGAGCCTAGCGTTCAACACCGGGGAGCTGTTTTTT
>TRBV6-5|TRBJ1-1|few|TRBD1
CASSYSLGQHTEAFF
TGTGCCAGCAGTTACTCGTTGGGACAGCACACTGAAGCTTTCTTT
>TRBV20-1|TRBJ1-5|many|.
CSAREDTIQPQHF
TGCAGTGCTAGAGAGGATACGATCCAGCCCCAGCATTTT
>TRBV7-3|TRBJ2-2|.|.
CASSSSSGELFF
TGTGCCAGCAGCTCTTCCTCCGGGGAGCTGTTTTTT